Below, 7 T cell receptor beta chains from the same sample are listed, as sequenced in a study of shared clonotypes between healthy human individuals. The repertoire was sequenced with immunoSEQ multiplex PCR; TCRdb's copy has only in-frame clones and lacks some. The sample gives some 650,000 clones, 97% of which show up once; roughly 0.055% is in the top ten. Sequencing was performed on naive CD4+ T cells sorted from blood. Described subset: CD45RA+ positively selected. Receptor source: a woman aged 25 to 39 in good health.

V usage is TRBV28 and J usage is TRBJ2-7; weak D call: TRBD2 (6 bases). From germline, CDR1 is MDHEN and CDR2 SYDVKM. The V and J ends lost 2 bases and 3 bases respectively, with 11 bases between them. The CDR3 runs 14 residues. The CDR3 sequence is CASSLSGQVYEQYF. CDR3 DNA sequence: TGTGCCAGCAGTTTAAGCGGGCAGGTCTACGAGCAGTACTTC.

J is TRBJ1-1 and V is TRBV6-1, with D maybe TRBD1 (5 bases). The CDR3 is made up of 14 amino acids. The germline CDR1 and CDR2 sequences are MNHNS and SASEGT. Trimming shortened V by 4 bases and J by 8 bases, and 17 bases separated the two germline ends. The DNA of the CDR3 is TGTGCCAGCAGTGCTAGGACTCTGGGGGAAGAAGCTTTCTTT. This translates into CASSARTLGEEAFF.

The rearrangement links TRBV7-8 to TRBJ2-3, with D tentatively TRBD2 (5 bases). This CDR3 is built from 15 residues. Per the germline V gene, CDR1 is SGHVS and CDR2 is FQNEAQ. The V gene lost 1 base and the J gene lost 6 bases, with 14 bases spanning the gap. The CDR3 loop is CASSLVAYRRDTQYF. CDR3 bases: TGTGCCAGCAGCTTAGTAGCGTACCGCCGGGATACGCAGTATTTT.

CDR3 residues: CASSTGQGISGANVLTF. CDR3 sequence (DNA): TGTGCCAGCAGTACGGGACAGGGTATTTCTGGGGCCAACGTCCTGACTTTC. The gene calls are TRBV27 and TRBJ2-6; 9 bases align to TRBD1. The CDR3 sequence is 17 residues long. Looked up from germline, CDR1 is MNHEY and CDR2 is SMNVEV (reference sequence). V shed 5 bases and J 1 base; nucleotides not matched to a gene: 6.

The CDR3 here is CASSISRTGWNEQFF. CDR3 bases: TGCGCCAGCAGCATCAGCAGGACAGGGTGGAATGAGCAGTTCTTC. The chain recombines TRBV4-1 with TRBJ2-1; 8 nucleotides match TRBD1. J lost 7 bases, V lost 5 bases, and 10 bases had no gene match. There are 15 residues in the CDR3. CDR1 is MGHRA, CDR2 YSYEKL, per germline.

The chain has TRBV27 and TRBJ1-1; a weak D match, TRBD1 (5 bases). The V gene lost 6 bases and the J gene lost 0 bases, with 14 bases spanning the gap. This CDR3 region has 15 residues. Per germline, CDR1 MNHEY and CDR2 SMNVEV (reference sequence). CDR3: CASSDQGFLNTEAFF. CDR3 sequence (DNA): TGTGCCAGCAGCGACCAGGGTTTCTTGAACACTGAAGCTTTCTTT.

The chain has TRBV6-1 and TRBJ1-1; no clear D. From germline, CDR1 is MNHNS and CDR2 SASEGT. V lost 1 base and J 4 bases, leaving 10 bases between the germline ends. The CDR3 spans 14 residues. CDR3 bases: TGTGCCAGCAGTGAAGGTCAGGAGTCCACTGAAGCTTTCTTT. This sequence encodes CASSEGQESTEAFF.